The next 25 T cell receptor beta chains were all read from a single sample in a study of T-cell reconstitution after alpha-beta-depleted transplantation in children. Preparing the TCRbeta library involved the use of unique molecular identifiers. TCRdb processed the PCR reads anew with MiXCR; each CDR3 protein has one entry. The sample consists of roughly 790,000 distinct CDR3 sequences, approximately 15% of them appearing once. This specimen consisted of PBMCs, mostly from graft donor cells, obtained 360 days after TCRalphabeta/CD19-depleted stem cell transplant. The origin of the receptors is a male patient aged 10 to 17 who had a stem cell transplant for acute lymphoblastic leukemia, so the T cells may come from the graft donor.

The chain uses TRBV6-1 and TRBJ1-5; 8 bases line up with TRBD1. This CDR3 has 16 residues. J was trimmed by 6 bases and V by 3 bases; bases with no gene match: 10. Germline V gene sequence: CDR1 MNHNS, CDR2 SASEGT. In nucleotides, the CDR3 is TGTGCCAGCAGTGATACCGGACAGGGTCGGGGTCAGCCCCAGCATTTT. The encoded protein is CASSDTGQGRGQPQHF.

This sequence joins TRBV29-1 and TRBJ2-1; 8 nucleotides agree with TRBD2. This CDR3 is 13 amino acids long. CDR1 is SQVTM, CDR2 ANQGSEA, per germline. The V gene end was trimmed by 4 bases and the J gene end by 8 bases; junction bases not matched to a gene: 7. In DNA form, the CDR3 reads TGCAGCGTTGGAACGGGAGGGACACATGAGCAGTTCTTC. Amino acid sequence: CSVGTGGTHEQFF.

The chain links TRBV4-1 to TRBJ2-5; TRBD1 matches 8 bases. V lost 3 bases and J lost 5; bases outside the gene matches: 11. Germline V CDR1 and CDR2: MGHRA, YSYEKL. The CDR3 loop spans 16 amino acids. CDR3 in amino acids: CASSHGQGAWGETQYF. CDR3 nucleotide sequence: TGCGCCAGCAGCCACGGGCAGGGGGCTTGGGGTGAGACCCAGTACTTC.

The gene calls are TRBV10-3 and TRBJ2-1; 11 bases align to TRBD2. Per the germline V gene, CDR1 is ENHRY and CDR2 is SYGVKD. The CDR3 spans 13 residues. V lost 9 bases, J lost 3 bases, and 1 base stayed unmatched. The CDR3 sequence: CAISGRDYNEQFF. The CDR3 DNA sequence: TGTGCCATTAGCGGGAGGGACTACAATGAGCAGTTCTTC.

This rearrangement joins TRBV11-2 to TRBJ1-6; 7 bases match TRBD1. Germline CDR1 SGHAT, CDR2 FQNNGV. CDR3 length equals 15 residues. Germline trimming cut 0 bases from V and 7 bases from J; bases unmatched to any gene: 3. The CDR3 region has the DNA TGTGCCAGCAGCTTAGAGGGCAGGGGGAATTCACCCCTCCACTTT. This codes for CASSLEGRGNSPLHF.

This clonotype was counted only a few times. This chain links TRBV5-1 with TRBJ2-2; TRBD1 matches at 8 bases. The V and J ends lost 0 bases and 4 bases, in that order; junction bases with no gene match: 11. This CDR3 comprises 18 residues. Germline V gene sequence: CDR1 SGHRS, CDR2 YFSETQ. CDR3 nucleotides: TGCGCCAGCAGCTTGGGCCAGGGGGCCCCTAAGCGCACCGGGGAGCTGTTTTTT. This translates into CASSLGQGAPKRTGELFF.

This chain joins TRBV5-5 and TRBJ2-3; no clear D gene. The CDR3 totals 12 residues. CDR1 is SGHKS and CDR2 is YYEKEE in the germline V gene (reference sequence). The germline V and J ends were trimmed by 3 bases and 4 bases, with 6 bases remaining between them. CDR3 nucleotide sequence: TGTGCCAGCAGCTCAGATGCAGATACGCAGTATTTT. This codes for CASSSDADTQYF.

The J gene is TRBJ1-6, the V gene TRBV18; D is perhaps TRBD1 (6 bases). This CDR3 has 15 residues. V was cut by 3 bases and J by 10 bases, with 16 bases left in between. The germline gives CDR1 KGHSH, CDR2 LQKENI. The DNA for the CDR3 is TGTGCCAGCTCACCGGTCGGGGGCATGGGGTCACCCCTCCACTTT. This translates into CASSPVGGMGSPLHF.

The chain links TRBV19 to TRBJ2-1; 11 nucleotides align to TRBD2. CDR3 length: 16 amino acids. CDR1 is LNHDA and CDR2 is SQIVND in the germline V gene (reference sequence). Trimming removed 5 bases from V and 6 bases from J; junction bases left unmatched: 9. As DNA, the CDR3 is TGTGCCAGTAGTGTTTTCGGACTAGCGGGTGTCAATGAGCAGTTCTTC. As protein: CASSVFGLAGVNEQFF.

J is TRBJ2-7 and V is TRBV4-1; no clear D gene. This CDR3 has 14 amino acids. Trimming removed 1 base at V and 6 bases at J, with 13 bases between. Germline V gene lookup returns CDR1 MGHRA and CDR2 YSYEKL. In DNA form, the CDR3 reads TGCGCCAGCAGCCAAGCTCAGACCTGGAGCGAGCAGTACTTC. Translating it yields CASSQAQTWSEQYF.

This clonotype appeared a single time. The chain recombines TRBV20-1 with TRBJ2-7; D is uncertain. V was trimmed by 4 bases and J by 1 base, leaving 8 bases between them. The germline gives CDR1 DFQATT, CDR2 SNEGSKA (reference sequence). CDR3 length equals 12 residues. This CDR3 reads CSAISPSYEQYF. For the CDR3, the DNA is TGCAGTGCTATCAGTCCGTCCTACGAGCAGTACTTC.

This clonotype has ten or more counts. This chain joins TRBV5-1 and TRBJ2-7, with D perhaps TRBD2 (6 bases). Germline loops: CDR1 SGHRS, CDR2 YFSETQ. V lost 2 bases and J 1 base, leaving 10 bases between the germline ends. The CDR3 has 14 amino acids. CDR3 nucleotides: TGCGCCAGCAGCTTAAGGGACTTATCCTACGAGCAGTACTTC. Its protein is CASSLRDLSYEQYF.

This clonotype was seen more than once but under ten times. The chain links TRBV7-2 to TRBJ2-4; TRBD1 matches 7 bases. V lost 0 bases and J lost 2; bases outside the gene matches: 7. This CDR3 has 17 residues. In germline, CDR1 is SGHTA, CDR2 FQGNSA. CDR3 coding DNA: TGTGCCAGCAGCTTAGCCCTCGGGACAGCTTCCAAAAACATTCAGTACTTC. Amino acid sequence: CASSLALGTASKNIQYF.

V is TRBV12-3 or TRBV12-4 and J is TRBJ2-5, with 9 bases that match TRBD1. This CDR3 comprises 15 residues. With 7 bases clipped from V and 3 bases from J, the junction kept 9 bases outside the gene matches. As DNA, the CDR3 is TGTGCCAGCAACACCGGGACAGGGCGTAAAGAGACCCAGTACTTC. It yields the protein CASNTGTGRKETQYF.

This clonotype showed up many times. The junction and the germline gene differ at one end; a read error may be behind it. The rearrangement joins TRBV12-3 or TRBV12-4 to TRBJ2-7; 8 positions match TRBD1. The CDR3 covers 14 residues. CDR3 coding DNA: TGCGCCAGCAGCTTCCAGGGGGCATCCTACGAGCAGTACTTC. Residues: CASSFQGASYEQYF.

The V gene is TRBV24-1, the J gene TRBJ2-1; a possible D gene is TRBD1 (6 bases). From germline, CDR1 is KGHDR and CDR2 SFDVKD. The germline V and J ends were trimmed by 7 bases and 6 bases, with 27 bases remaining between them. The CDR3 is 18 amino acids. Here the CDR3 DNA reads TGTGCCACCAGGGCCCCCAACAGGGCCTGGTGGACCTGCAATGAGCAGTTCTTC. Its translation: CATRAPNRAWWTCNEQFF.

This clonotype was seen only a few times. The J gene is TRBJ2-2, the V gene TRBV4-1; 12 bases are shared with TRBD1. This CDR3 is built from 17 residues. Losses at the gene ends were 6 bases for V and 7 bases for J; bases not matched to a gene: 12. CDR1 MGHRA and CDR2 YSYEKL come from the germline V gene. This CDR3 is CASRPTRDRGRGGELFF. CDR3 nucleotides: TGCGCCAGCAGACCCACCCGGGACAGGGGGCGCGGCGGGGAGCTGTTTTTT.

A word on this clonotype: A much larger clone differs from this one at a single base, so this may be a read error. This CDR3 reads CASSPLPVTLTGELFF. The CDR3 coding sequence is TGCGCCAGCAGCCCTTTACCCGTCACCCTCACCGGGGAGCTGTTTTTT. The chain is built from TRBV5-1 and TRBJ2-2; D remains unclear. Trimming removed 4 bases at V and 4 bases at J, with 17 bases between. CDR3 length: 16 amino acids. CDR1 and CDR2 from the germline V gene are SGHRS and YFSETQ.

This clonotype was seen more than once but under ten times. This chain joins TRBV15 and TRBJ2-3; D ambiguous. This CDR3 spans 15 amino acids. V was trimmed by 3 bases and J by 6 bases, leaving 16 bases between them. Per the germline V gene, CDR1 is LNHNV and CDR2 is YYDKDF (reference sequence). CDR3 nucleotide sequence: TGTGCCACCAGCAGGGTCTTCAGGTTTACGGATACGCAGTATTTT. This translates into CATSRVFRFTDTQYF.

In its sample, this clonotype was seen many times. V gene TRBV15 combines with J gene TRBJ2-5; D possibly corresponds to TRBD1 (5 bases). V lost 0 bases to trimming and J lost 2 bases, with 16 bases between them. The CDR3 is 17 amino acids. Germline CDR1 is LNHNV and CDR2 is YYDKDF (reference sequence). CDR3 loop: CATSRDQWTYGQETQYF. CDR3 DNA: TGTGCCACCAGCAGAGATCAATGGACATATGGACAAGAGACCCAGTACTTC.

In its sample, this clonotype was seen a few times. This chain joins TRBV5-5 and TRBJ2-1, with D hard to call. The CDR3 spans 15 residues. The V and J ends lost 4 bases and 2 bases respectively, with 13 bases between them. Germline V lookup: CDR1 SGHKS, CDR2 YYEKEE (reference sequence). The CDR3 nucleotides are TGTGCCAGCAGCCGTTACGTAGGCCCCTACAATGAGCAGTTCTTC. This gives the protein CASSRYVGPYNEQFF.

This clonotype was found once. The chain links TRBV19 to TRBJ2-1, with 11 bases lining up with TRBD2. Germline V gene data show CDR1 as LNHDA and CDR2 as SQIVND (reference sequence). V trimming: 10 bases; J trimming: 4 bases; junction bases outside the gene matches: 9. The length of the CDR3 is 15 residues. As DNA, the CDR3 is TGTGCCACGAACCTAGCGGGAGGACCTTACAATGAGCAGTTCTTC. Residues: CATNLAGGPYNEQFF.

This clonotype was seen a few times. The chain links TRBV7-8 to TRBJ2-1, with a weak D call TRBD1 (5 bases). Germline CDR1 SGHVS, CDR2 FQNEAQ. Between the trimmed V and J ends, which lost 3 bases and 7 bases, there was a span of 13 bases. The CDR3 is 14 amino acids. The CDR3 DNA reads as TGTGCCAGCAGCTTGGACACACTGGGGAATGAGCAGTTCTTC. Protein product: CASSLDTLGNEQFF.

This clonotype was observed a few times. The chain employs TRBV5-1 and TRBJ1-2; D remains unclear. The V gene's germline CDR1 is SGHRS and CDR2 YFSETQ. The CDR3 has 13 amino acids. V was shortened by 0 bases and J by 7 bases, with 10 bases between the two germline ends. For the CDR3, the DNA is TGCGCCAGCAGCTTGGCCGGTTTGTCTGGCTACACCTTC. It is translated as CASSLAGLSGYTF.

The chain is built from TRBV5-1 and TRBJ2-5, with D possibly being TRBD1 (5 bases). Germline CDR1 SGHRS, CDR2 YFSETQ. Trimming shortened V by 3 bases and J by 2 bases, and 11 bases separated the two germline ends. This CDR3 has 14 amino acids. The CDR3 loop reads CASSSQTVQETQYF. Here the CDR3 DNA reads TGCGCCAGCAGCTCTCAGACAGTACAAGAGACCCAGTACTTC.